The 21 T cell receptor beta chains below come from one sample, sequenced in a study of T-cell memory formation after mild COVID-19 (dated by TCRdb to 2020 to 2023). Libraries were built with 5' RACE. Sequenced using an Illumina NovaSeq 6000. TCRdb reprocessing: public reads trimmed at Q25 with fastp, clones called with MiXCR, in-frame beta chains kept. Records with the same CDR3 protein are collapsed into one entry carrying the most frequent genes and DNA. Counted in this sample were thousands of distinct CDR3 sequences; less than 20% of them appeared once. The top ten clones comprise over 2% of the sample. Specimen: PBMCs or a T cell subset sorted from them (not recorded which). The receptors stem from an adult who had mild COVID-19 (a few samples of this study predate the infection). The sample titles of this study are shuffled in the database, so cell type and time point are left out.

V gene TRBV11-2 combines with J gene TRBJ2-1, with 8 bases aligning to TRBD2. This CDR3 region has 19 residues. The germline CDR1 and CDR2 sequences are SGHAT and FQNNGV. The ends lost 5 bases at V and 2 bases at J; junction bases unmatched: 17. The CDR3 DNA reads as TGTGCCAGCAGCCCACTATTATTGGGGACTAGTCGGCCCTACAATGAGCAGTTCTTC. This sequence encodes CASSPLLLGTSRPYNEQFF. Combining the CDR3 with reference TRBV11-2 and TRBJ2-1 gives the whole variable domain EAGVAQSPRYKIIEKRQSVAFWCNPISGHATLYWYQQILGQGPKLLIQFQNNGVVDDSQLPKDRFSAERLKGVDSTLKIQPAKLEDSAVYLCASSPLLLGTSRPYNEQFFGPGTRLTVL.

By share, this clonotype counts as medium-sized. V gene TRBV7-3 combines with J gene TRBJ2-6; unclear D gene. CDR1 is SGHTA, CDR2 FQGTGA, per germline. Trimming pared 2 bases from V and 0 bases from J, leaving 8 bases between. This CDR3 is 16 amino acids long. The CDR3 nucleotides read TGTGCCAGCAGCTTATTCGGAGCCTCTGGGGCCAACGTCCTGACTTTC. Its translation is CASSLFGASGANVLTF.

On this clonotype: A junction boundary mismatches the germline segment, possibly from a read error. The chain has TRBV7-8 and TRBJ1-3, with D possibly being TRBD1 (6 bases). Germline V lookup: CDR1 SGHVS, CDR2 FQNEAQ. This CDR3 comprises 15 residues. The CDR3 reads CASSLVGQLGNTIYF. The CDR3 nucleotides are TGTGCCAGCAGCTTAGTCGGACAGCTGGGAAATACCATATATTTT.

By proportion, this clonotype is medium-sized (0.01 to 0.1%). The V and J genes are TRBV4-2 and TRBJ1-2; D possibly corresponds to TRBD1 (6 bases). In germline, CDR1 is LGHNA, CDR2 YNFKEQ. Trimming cost V 3 bases and J 8 bases, with 16 bases left between them. The CDR3 loop spans 14 amino acids. The chain's CDR3 is CASSHQTGMWGYTF. In nucleotides, the CDR3 is TGTGCCAGCAGCCACCAAACAGGGATGTGGGGCTACACCTTC.

The gene calls are TRBV12-3 or TRBV12-4 and TRBJ2-1; TRBD2 agrees at 7 bases. V lost 3 bases and J lost 11; bases outside the gene matches: 10. CDR3 length: 14 residues. The CDR3: CASSFAGVLDQQFF. CDR3 in DNA: TGTGCCAGCAGTTTTGCGGGGGTTTTGGATCAGCAGTTCTTC.

This chain links TRBV7-3 with TRBJ2-1; TRBD2 is a possible D gene (5 bases). Germline CDR1 reads SGHTA; CDR2 reads FQGTGA. V lost 2 bases to trimming and J lost 9 bases, with 11 bases between them. The CDR3 spans 13 residues. The CDR3 DNA sequence: TGTGCCAGCAGCTTAGAATCTAGCTTTGAGCAGTTCTTC. The encoded protein is CASSLESSFEQFF.

This clonotype qualifies as medium-sized. The CDR3 coding sequence is TGTGCCAGCAGCCAACGGGGCTCCTTCGATGAGCAGTTCTTC. It specifies CASSQRGSFDEQFF. This chain uses TRBV3-1 with TRBJ2-1, with D perhaps TRBD1 or TRBD2 (5 bases each). The CDR3 loop spans 14 amino acids. Germline assignment: CDR1 LGHDT and CDR2 YNNKEL (reference sequence). Trimming removed 2 bases from V and 8 bases from J, with 13 bases in between.

This clonotype is medium-sized. The chain employs TRBV9 and TRBJ1-2; D is perhaps TRBD1 (6 bases). The CDR3 covers 18 residues. Per germline, CDR1 SGDLS and CDR2 YYNGEE. Between the trimmed V and J ends, which lost 3 bases and 3 bases, there was a span of 24 bases. The CDR3 sequence: CASSALRGQTKTYYGYTF. The CDR3 nucleotides are TGTGCCAGCAGCGCGTTACGCGGACAGACCAAGACCTACTATGGCTACACCTTC. Complete variable domain (other parts from reference TRBV9 and TRBJ1-2): DSGVTQTPKHLITATGQRVTLRCSPRSGDLSVYWYQQSLDQGLQFLIQYYNGEERAKGNILERFSAQQFPDLHSELNLSSLELGDSALYFCASSALRGQTKTYYGYTFGSGTRLTVV.

By proportion, this clonotype is medium-sized. This chain joins TRBV5-1 and TRBJ1-1; D gene ambiguous. Germline CDR1 and CDR2: SGHRS and YFSETQ. There are 13 residues in the CDR3. The V end was cut by 5 bases, the J end by 4 bases, with 12 bases between. CDR3: CASSLDGSTEAFF. As DNA, the CDR3 is TGCGCCAGCAGTCTGGACGGTTCCACTGAAGCTTTCTTT.

This clonotype is medium-sized. The gene calls are TRBV5-1 and TRBJ2-7; D call uncertain. The germline V and J ends were trimmed by 2 bases and 2 bases, with 8 bases remaining between them. The CDR3 is made up of 13 amino acids. The germline V gene encodes CDR1 SGHRS and CDR2 YFSETQ. The CDR3 DNA reads as TGCGCCAGCAGCTTTCTGACAACCTACGAGCAGTACTTC. Amino acids: CASSFLTTYEQYF. Drawing the rest from reference TRBV5-1 and TRBJ2-7, the complete variable domain is KAGVTQTPRYLIKTRGQQVTLSCSPISGHRSVSWYQQTPGQGLQFLFEYFSETQRNKGNFPGRFSGRQFSNSRSEMNVSTLELGDSALYLCASSFLTTYEQYFGPGTRLTVT.

By frequency in the sample, this clonotype is medium-sized (0.01 to 0.1%). This chain joins TRBV4-1 and TRBJ2-3; 10 bases map to TRBD2. This CDR3 is built from 17 residues. Looked up from germline, CDR1 is MGHRA and CDR2 is YSYEKL. The V segment lost 3 bases and the J segment 2 bases; nucleotides outside the gene matches: 8. CDR3 sequence (DNA): TGCGCCAGCAGCCACCGCCCCGGGACTAGCGACACAGATACGCAGTATTTT. Translated: CASSHRPGTSDTDTQYF.

This chain connects TRBV20-1 to TRBJ2-1; tentatively, D is TRBD2 (5 bases). The CDR3 is 12 amino acids. Germline CDR1 DFQATT, CDR2 SNEGSKA (reference sequence). V was pared by 5 bases and J by 3 bases, with 8 bases between. This CDR3 reads CSAPGNYNEQFF. CDR3 coding DNA: TGCAGTGCTCCCGGGAACTACAATGAGCAGTTCTTC.

By sample share, this clonotype is medium-sized. The chain links TRBV6-5 to TRBJ2-7, with D perhaps TRBD1 (6 bases). The V gene's germline CDR1 is MNHEY and CDR2 SVGAGI. With 5 bases removed from V and 5 bases from J, the gap between germline ends came to 10 bases. The CDR3 contains 12 residues. CDR3 amino acids: CASSRTAHEQYF. DNA of the CDR3: TGTGCCAGCAGTCGGACAGCCCACGAGCAGTACTTC.

In this sample, this clonotype is medium-sized. The rearrangement uses TRBV5-1 and TRBJ1-4; D remains unclear. The CDR3 is 16 residues long. V was clipped by 0 bases and J by 4 bases, with 13 bases between them. Germline V gene sequence: CDR1 SGHRS, CDR2 YFSETQ. The CDR3 DNA sequence: TGCGCCAGCAGCTTGGCCGAACGGGGAGTTAATGAAAAACTGTTTTTT. Its protein product is CASSLAERGVNEKLFF.

By its share, this clonotype is large. This chain connects TRBV5-1 to TRBJ2-3, with a weak D call TRBD2 (5 bases). The CDR3 extends over 13 amino acids. Germline CDR1 and CDR2: SGHRS and YFSETQ. Trimming shortened V by 0 bases and J by 3 bases, and 5 bases separated the two germline ends. CDR3 protein: CASSLGTTDTQYF. The CDR3 region has the DNA TGCGCCAGCAGCTTGGGGACTACAGATACGCAGTATTTT.

Within the sample, this clonotype is medium-sized. This chain connects TRBV5-1 to TRBJ1-1, with 7 bases matching TRBD1. The CDR3 runs 16 residues. CDR1 is SGHRS and CDR2 is YFSETQ in the germline V gene. Germline trimming cut 4 bases from V and 2 bases from J; bases unmatched to any gene: 11. CDR3 region: CASSIHGQASNTEAFF. In DNA form, the CDR3 reads TGCGCCAGCAGCATCCATGGACAGGCCTCCAACACTGAAGCTTTCTTT.

This clonotype was observed at least ten times. The rearrangement links TRBV6-6 to TRBJ2-7; no clear D gene. Trimming took off 6 bases at V and 5 bases at J, with 14 bases between the two ends. CDR1 is MNHNY, CDR2 SVGAGI, per germline (reference sequence). The CDR3 totals 13 residues. CDR3 region: CASSPKVTHEQYV. CDR3 sequence (DNA): TGTGCCAGCAGCCCAAAGGTTACCCACGAGCAGTACGTC.

This clonotype is judged medium-sized. V usage is TRBV20-1 and J usage is TRBJ1-3, with 7 nucleotides matching TRBD1. Germline lookup yields CDR1 DFQATT and CDR2 SNEGSKA (reference sequence). The CDR3 contains 14 residues. V shed 0 bases, J shed 7 bases, and the junction held 6 bases outside the gene matches. The CDR3 loop reads CSARDQSGGNTIYF. The CDR3 coding sequence is TGCAGTGCTAGAGATCAATCAGGGGGGAACACCATATATTTT.

By share, this clonotype counts as medium-sized (0.01 to 0.1%). V usage is TRBV12-3 or TRBV12-4 and J usage is TRBJ2-7; D perhaps matches TRBD1 (6 bases). With 8 bases removed from V and 2 bases from J, the gap between germline ends came to 16 bases. The CDR3 covers 14 residues. The CDR3 protein is CASRGGQNTYEQYF. The CDR3 DNA reads as TGTGCCAGCCGAGGGGGACAAAACACCTACGAGCAGTACTTC.

In its sample, this clonotype is medium-sized. V is TRBV3-1 and J is TRBJ2-5; 7 bases fit TRBD2. J was trimmed by 2 bases and V by 0 bases; bases with no gene match: 6. The V gene's germline CDR1 is LGHDT and CDR2 YNNKEL (reference sequence). This CDR3 comprises 16 residues. As DNA, the CDR3 is TGTGCCAGCAGCCAAGAACGAAGGGGAGGGCAAGAGACCCAGTACTTC. As protein: CASSQERRGGQETQYF.

In its sample, this clonotype ranks as medium-sized. This chain joins TRBV30 and TRBJ1-1; D unclear. Germline V gives CDR1 GTSNPN, CDR2 SVGIG (reference sequence). This CDR3 comprises 11 residues. Trimming shortened V by 5 bases and J by 8 bases, and 12 bases separated the two germline ends. CDR3 amino acids: CAWLEAGEAFF. The CDR3 DNA is TGTGCCTGGCTCGAGGCAGGCGAAGCTTTCTTT.